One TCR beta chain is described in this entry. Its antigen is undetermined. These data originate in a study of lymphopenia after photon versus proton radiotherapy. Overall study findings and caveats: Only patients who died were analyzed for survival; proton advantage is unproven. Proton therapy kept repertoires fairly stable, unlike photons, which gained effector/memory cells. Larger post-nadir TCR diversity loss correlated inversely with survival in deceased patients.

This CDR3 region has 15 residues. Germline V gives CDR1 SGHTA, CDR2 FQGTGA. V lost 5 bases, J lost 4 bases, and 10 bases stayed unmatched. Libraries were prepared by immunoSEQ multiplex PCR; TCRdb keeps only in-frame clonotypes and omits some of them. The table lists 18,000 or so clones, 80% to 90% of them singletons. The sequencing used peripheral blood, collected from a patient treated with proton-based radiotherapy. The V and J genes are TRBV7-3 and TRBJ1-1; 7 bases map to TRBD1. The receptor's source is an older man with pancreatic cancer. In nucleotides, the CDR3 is TGTGCCAGCAGCCCACAGGGGAATGAGGGCACTGAAGCTTTCTTT. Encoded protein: CASSPQGNEGTEAFF. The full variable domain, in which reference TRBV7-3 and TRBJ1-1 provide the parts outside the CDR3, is GAGVSQTPSNKVTEKGKYVELRCDPISGHTALYWYRQSLGQGPEFLIYFQGTGAADDSGLPNDRFFAVRPEGSVSTLKIQRTERGDSAVYLCASSPQGNEGTEAFFGQGTRLTVV.